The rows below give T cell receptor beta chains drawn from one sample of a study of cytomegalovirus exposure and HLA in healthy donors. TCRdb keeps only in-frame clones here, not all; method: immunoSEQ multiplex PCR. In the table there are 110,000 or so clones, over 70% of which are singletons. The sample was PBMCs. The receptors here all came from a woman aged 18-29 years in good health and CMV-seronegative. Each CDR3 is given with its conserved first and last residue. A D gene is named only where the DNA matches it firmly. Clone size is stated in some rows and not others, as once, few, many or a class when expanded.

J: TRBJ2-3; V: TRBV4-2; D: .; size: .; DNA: TGTGCCAGCAGCCAAGCAGCGGTAGGGGCAGCGGGACACACAGATACGCAGTATTTT; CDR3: CASSQAAVGAAGHTDTQYF
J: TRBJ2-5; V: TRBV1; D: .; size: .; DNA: TGCACCAGCAGCCATTTCAGAAACCGGCAGGGACATTGGGCGGAGACCCAGTACTTC; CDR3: CTSSHFRNRQGHWAETQYF
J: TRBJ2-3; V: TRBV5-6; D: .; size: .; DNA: TGTGCCAGCAGCTCCTTTAGCGGAGATACGCAGTATTTT; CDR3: CASSSFSGDTQYF
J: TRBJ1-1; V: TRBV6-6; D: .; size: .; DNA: TGTGCCAGCATGGCAGGGCGGCCGAACACTGAAGCTTTCTTT; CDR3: CASMAGRPNTEAFF
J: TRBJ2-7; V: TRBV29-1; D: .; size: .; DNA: TGCAGCGTTGGCACAGGCCCCTACGAGCAGTACTTC; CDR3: CSVGTGPYEQYF
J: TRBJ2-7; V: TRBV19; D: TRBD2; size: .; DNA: TGTGCCAGTTCTGCTAGCGGGGGGGCCTACGAGCAGTACTTC; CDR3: CASSASGGAYEQYF
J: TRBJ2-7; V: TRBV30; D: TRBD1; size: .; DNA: TGTGCCTGGAGTCACCTGAGGACAGGGATCAACGAGCAGTACTTC; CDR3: CAWSHLRTGINEQYF
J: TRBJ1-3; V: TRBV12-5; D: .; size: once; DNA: TGTGCTAGTGGTTGGGGCGGGGCTGGAAACACCATATATTTT; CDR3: CASGWGGAGNTIYF
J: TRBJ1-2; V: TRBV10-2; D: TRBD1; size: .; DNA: TGCGCCAGCATTGGGACAGGGGGCGGGGGCTACACCTTC; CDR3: CASIGTGGGGYTF
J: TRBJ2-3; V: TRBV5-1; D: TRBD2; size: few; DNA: TGCGCCAGCAGCCGTGGCCTAGCGGGGGGCACAGATACGCAGTATTTT; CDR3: CASSRGLAGGTDTQYF
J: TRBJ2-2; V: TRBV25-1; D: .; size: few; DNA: TGTGCCAGCAGTGAAAACATGAACACCGGGGAGCTGTTTTTT; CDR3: CASSENMNTGELFF
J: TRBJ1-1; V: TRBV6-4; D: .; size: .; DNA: TGTGCCAGCAGTGAAAAACAGGGCACTGAAGCTTTCTTT; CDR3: CASSEKQGTEAFF
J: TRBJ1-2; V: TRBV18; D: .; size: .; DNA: TGTGCCAGCTCACCATACGGAACGGACAGCTATGGCTACACCTTC; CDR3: CASSPYGTDSYGYTF
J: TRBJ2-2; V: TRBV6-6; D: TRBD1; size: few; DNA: TGTGCCAGCAGGGGGCACGGGACAGACTACACCGGGGAGCTGTTTTTT; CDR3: CASRGHGTDYTGELFF
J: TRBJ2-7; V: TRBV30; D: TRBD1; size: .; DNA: TGTGCCTTTGGGACAGGGCCCTACGAGCAGTACTTC; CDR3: CAFGTGPYEQYF
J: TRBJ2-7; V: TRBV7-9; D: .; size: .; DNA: TGTGCCAGCAGCTTGGCCCTCCTCCGGGACACCAAACCCTACGAGCAGTACTTC; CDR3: CASSLALLRDTKPYEQYF
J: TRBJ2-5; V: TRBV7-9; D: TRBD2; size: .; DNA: TGTGCCAGCAGCTTAGTAGCGGGAGGGGAGACCCAGTACTTC; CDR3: CASSLVAGGETQYF
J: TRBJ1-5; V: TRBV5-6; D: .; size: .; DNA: TGTGCCAGCAGCTATTCCCCGGTATATAGCAATCAGCCCCAGCATTTT; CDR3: CASSYSPVYSNQPQHF
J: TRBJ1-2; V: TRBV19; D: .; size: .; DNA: TGTGCCAGTAGTATTTGGGAGCCAACGGCGGGATATGGCTACATCTTC; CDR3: CASSIWEPTAGYGYIF
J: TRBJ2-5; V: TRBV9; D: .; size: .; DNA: TGTGCCAGCAGCGTAGGGACAGCACAAGAGACCCAGTACTTC; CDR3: CASSVGTAQETQYF
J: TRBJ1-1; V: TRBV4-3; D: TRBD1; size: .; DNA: TGCGCCAGCAGCCACGACAGGGGAAGAACTGAAGCTTTCTTT; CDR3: CASSHDRGRTEAFF
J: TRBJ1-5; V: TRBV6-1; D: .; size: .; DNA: TGTGCCAGCAGTGACAGGAATCAGCCCCAGCATTTT; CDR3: CASSDRNQPQHF
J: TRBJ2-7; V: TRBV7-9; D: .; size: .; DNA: TGTCCCAGCAGCCCCGCCACAAATTACGAGCAGTACTTC; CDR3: CPSSPATNYEQYF
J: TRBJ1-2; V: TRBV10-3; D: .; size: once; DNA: TGTGCCATCAGTGAGTTTGGACAAAACGCTAACTCTGGCTACACCTTC; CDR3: CAISEFGQNANSGYTF
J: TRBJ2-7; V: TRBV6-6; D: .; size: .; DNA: TGTGCCAGCTCGCTCGGTAATAACTACGAGCAGTACTTC; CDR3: CASSLGNNYEQYF